Sequencing of this T cell receptor beta chain was carried out in a study of siplizumab effects on memory and regulatory T cells. Sequenced by immunoSEQ multiplex PCR; TCRdb stores in-frame clones only, minus some. This table holds around 110,000 clones, approximately 94% found once. General study results and limits: For mappable alloreactive CD4+ clones, the mean Treg-derived fraction was 68.8% with siplizumab and about 26% in controls. Naive T cells seemed more diverse than memory cells; they also seemed major alloresponse contributors. Many proliferating CD4+ or CD8+ clones remained unclassified. Roughly 80-96% of them could not be assigned either a naive or a memory phenotype. Tregs that proliferated in siplizumab cultures did not have their suppressive function confirmed.

The germline gives CDR1 MNHNY, CDR2 SVGAGI (reference sequence). V lost 7 bases and J 4 bases, leaving 13 bases between the germline ends. This CDR3 has 13 residues. In regard to this clone: Its antigen is currently unknown.

The sequence was obtained from a human donor in good health. This chain links TRBV6-6 with TRBJ1-2; D possibly corresponds to TRBD1 (6 bases). Specimen: non-Treg CD4+ T cells sorted from blood. Here the CDR3 reads CASTMTGLYGYTF. The CDR3 DNA reads as TGTGCCAGCACGATGACAGGCCTCTATGGCTACACCTTC.